The next 28 T cell receptor beta chains were all read from a single sample in a study of OX40 agonist ivuxolimab in advanced cancers. TCRdb's copy holds only in-frame clones and misses some; the assay was immunoSEQ multiplex PCR. The sample has over 55,000 clones; approximately 86% are singletons. Sequenced material: CD4+ or CD8+ T cells sorted from blood, taken in a trial of the OX40 agonist ivuxolimab. The source is an adult with an advanced solid tumor such as melanoma, head and neck, liver or kidney cancer.

The chain recombines TRBV4-3 with TRBJ2-1; D gene ambiguous. Trimming shortened V by 0 bases and J by 11 bases, and 8 bases separated the two germline ends. From germline, CDR1 is LGHNA and CDR2 YSLEER. The CDR3 runs 12 residues. This CDR3 is CASSQDREKQFF. The DNA for the CDR3 is TGCGCCAGCAGCCAAGATAGAGAGAAGCAGTTCTTC.

The gene calls are TRBV9 and TRBJ2-5; 11 bases fit TRBD2. Trimming at V came to 0 bases and at J to 2 bases, leaving 3 bases not matched to a gene. The germline V gene has CDR1 SGDLS and CDR2 YYNGEE. The CDR3 loop spans 16 amino acids. The CDR3 DNA reads TGTGCCAGCAGCGTAGGAATAGCGGGAGGGCAAGAGACCCAGTACTTC. This encodes CASSVGIAGGQETQYF.

This chain connects TRBV6-4 to TRBJ2-7; the match to TRBD2 covers 16 bases. Trimming cost V 1 base and J 5 bases; bases outside gene matches: 5. The CDR3 loop spans 17 amino acids. Germline V gives CDR1 MRHNA, CDR2 SNTAGT. The CDR3 DNA follows: TGTGCCAGCAGTGACTACGGGACTAGCGGGGGGGCCGACGAGCAGTACTTC. Protein product: CASSDYGTSGGADEQYF.

J is TRBJ2-2 and V is TRBV5-1; perhaps TRBD1 as D (6 bases). V lost 4 bases, J lost 4 bases, and 11 bases lay in between. Germline V gives CDR1 SGHRS, CDR2 YFSETQ. This CDR3 is built from 14 residues. This CDR3 is CASSPGHPTGELFF. CDR3 DNA: TGCGCCAGCAGCCCGGGACACCCCACCGGGGAGCTGTTTTTT.

In this sample, this clone turned up a few times. The chain links TRBV7-2 to TRBJ1-1; 7 bases map to TRBD1. V lost 0 bases and J lost 3; bases outside the gene matches: 7. The CDR3 is made up of 16 amino acids. Germline CDR1 reads SGHTA; CDR2 reads FQGNSA. As DNA, the CDR3 is TGTGCCAGCAGCTTAGCCGGGACAGTGAGGGACACTGAAGCTTTCTTT. Translating it yields CASSLAGTVRDTEAFF.

V and J are TRBV2 and TRBJ2-5; a weak D match, TRBD2 (7 bases). The CDR3 consists of 14 residues. Trimming pared 4 bases from V and 9 bases from J, leaving 18 bases between. Germline lookup yields CDR1 SNHLY and CDR2 FYNNEI. The CDR3 nucleotides are TGTGCCAGCAGTGTCGGGGCAGGGGAGGGGGCCCAGTACTTC. As protein: CASSVGAGEGAQYF.

This chain uses TRBV6-1 with TRBJ2-7; TRBD1 matches 7 bases. Germline CDR1 reads MNHNS; CDR2 reads SASEGT. V lost 6 bases to trimming and J lost 3 bases; unmatched junction nucleotides: 8. The CDR3 covers 14 residues. The CDR3 DNA reads TGTGCCAGCAGCCTGGGACAGACCTACTACGAGCAGTACTTC. It specifies CASSLGQTYYEQYF.

The V gene is TRBV18, the J gene TRBJ2-2; unclear D gene. Per the germline V gene, CDR1 is KGHSH and CDR2 is LQKENI. This CDR3 has 15 residues. The ends were cut back, 3 bases at V and 3 bases at J, with 11 bases in the middle. CDR3 DNA: TGTGCCAGCTCACCTACTACAGATTACACCGGGGAGCTGTTTTTT. This codes for CASSPTTDYTGELFF.

The CDR3 region has the DNA TGTGCCAGCAGCTTGGACAGGGGACAAGAGACCCAGTACTTC. Translation: CASSLDRGQETQYF. This sequence joins TRBV7-9 and TRBJ2-5; TRBD1 matches 9 bases. Germline CDR1 reads SEHNR; CDR2 reads FQNEAQ (reference sequence). The CDR3 loop spans 14 amino acids. V shed 3 bases and J 2 bases; nucleotides not matched to a gene: 1. Supplemented by reference TRBV7-9 and TRBJ2-5, the full variable domain reads DTGVSQNPRHKITKRGQNVTFRCDPISEHNRLYWYRQTLGQGPEFLTYFQNEAQLEKSRLLSDRFSAERPKGSFSTLEIQRTEQGDSAMYLCASSLDRGQETQYFGPGTRLLVL.

The chain uses TRBV27 and TRBJ1-2; 9 bases are shared with TRBD1. Germline assignment: CDR1 MNHEY and CDR2 SMNVEV (reference sequence). This CDR3 is built from 14 residues. The ends lost 5 bases at V and 4 bases at J; junction bases unmatched: 5. CDR3 sequence (DNA): TGTGCCAGCAGTACCGGACAGGGGATCTATGGCTACACCTTC. It translates to CASSTGQGIYGYTF.

The chain couples TRBV6-1 to TRBJ2-7; unclear D gene. Per the germline V gene, CDR1 is MNHNS and CDR2 is SASEGT. Trimming took off 4 bases at V and 1 base at J, with 8 bases between the two ends. The CDR3 runs to 13 residues. The CDR3 DNA follows: TGTGCCAGCAGTGTACCGGTATCCTACGAGCAGTACTTC. It specifies CASSVPVSYEQYF.

The rearrangement joins TRBV9 to TRBJ2-5; 11 bases are a match to TRBD2. There are 16 residues in the CDR3. V was clipped by 3 bases and J by 0 bases; unmatched bases: 4. Germline CDR1 and CDR2: SGDLS and YYNGEE. In DNA form, the CDR3 reads TGTGCCAGCAGCGAGGGACTAGCGGCTTACCAAGAGACCCAGTACTTC. As protein: CASSEGLAAYQETQYF.

The chain couples TRBV5-1 to TRBJ2-3; D possibly corresponds to TRBD2 (5 bases). Trimming left V 4 bases short and J 0 bases short, with 9 bases between. Per the germline V gene, CDR1 is SGHRS and CDR2 is YFSETQ. The CDR3 has 14 residues. CDR3 in amino acids: CASSPPGSTDTQYF. In nucleotides, the CDR3 is TGCGCCAGCAGCCCCCCGGGAAGCACAGATACGCAGTATTTT.

V and J are TRBV19 and TRBJ1-5, with 8 bases fitting TRBD1. This CDR3 comprises 18 residues. Germline V gene lookup returns CDR1 LNHDA and CDR2 SQIVND (reference sequence). The V segment lost 8 bases and the J segment 0 bases; nucleotides outside the gene matches: 15. Here the CDR3 DNA reads TGTGCCAGTGCCTTGCAGGGGGCAGGGTCATATAGCAATCAGCCCCAGCATTTT. Amino acids: CASALQGAGSYSNQPQHF.

The chain joins TRBV5-1 to TRBJ2-3; 10 nucleotides line up with TRBD1. V gave up 3 bases and J gave up 3 bases; unmatched junction bases: 7. The CDR3 is 16 residues long. Germline V CDR1 and CDR2: SGHRS, YFSETQ. In DNA, the CDR3 is TGCGCCAGCAGCTCTGGTGGACAGGGGGGGACAGATACGCAGTATTTT. Translation: CASSSGGQGGTDTQYF.

The V gene is TRBV28, the J gene TRBJ1-1; unclear D gene. The length of the CDR3 is 17 residues. Germline V CDR1 and CDR2: MDHEN, SYDVKM. V was shortened by 4 bases and J by 1 base, with 19 bases between the two germline ends. CDR3 bases: TGTGCCAGCAGTTCCCCCTCCGCGAGGATGAGGAACACTGAAGCTTTCTTT. Translated: CASSSPSARMRNTEAFF.

The V call is TRBV7-9, the J call TRBJ2-7; a possible D gene is TRBD2 (5 bases). The CDR3 is 13 residues long. CDR1 is SEHNR and CDR2 is FQNEAQ in the germline V gene (reference sequence). V gave up 3 bases and J gave up 6 bases, with 12 bases separating them. In nucleotides, the CDR3 is TGTGCCAGCAGCTTGGAGGTAAACACCGAGCAGTACTTC. Translation: CASSLEVNTEQYF.

The chain recombines TRBV6-6 with TRBJ2-7; 8 bases align to TRBD1. V shed 8 bases and J 4 bases; nucleotides not matched to a gene: 4. Germline V gene sequence: CDR1 MNHNY, CDR2 SVGAGI (reference sequence). CDR3 size: 12 residues. As DNA, the CDR3 is TGTGCCAGCGCCCGACAGGGGTACGAGCAGTACTTC. Translating gives CASARQGYEQYF.

The chain combines TRBV14 with TRBJ2-1, with D possibly matching TRBD2 (5 bases). The CDR3 is 15 residues long. Trimming removed 0 bases at V and 9 bases at J, with 15 bases between. Germline V lookup: CDR1 SGHDN, CDR2 FVKESK. The CDR3 bases are TGTGCCAGCAGCCAAGATGTAAGGAGCGGTTTTGAGCAGTTCTTC. It codes for CASSQDVRSGFEQFF.

This chain joins TRBV6-5 and TRBJ1-1; 8 bases align to TRBD1. Germline CDR1 is MNHEY and CDR2 is SVGAGI. The CDR3 consists of 14 residues. The trim removed 5 bases at V and 5 bases at J, leaving 7 bases unmatched. The CDR3 here is CASSPRGRGTEAFF. For the CDR3, the DNA is TGTGCCAGCAGTCCCAGGGGGCGGGGGACTGAAGCTTTCTTT.

The chain employs TRBV27 and TRBJ2-5; a weak D match, TRBD2 (6 bases). The CDR3 loop spans 15 amino acids. Germline CDR1 is MNHEY and CDR2 is SMNVEV (reference sequence). V gave up 3 bases and J gave up 1 base, with 12 bases separating them. CDR3 residues: CASSLGGAPQETQYF. The CDR3 DNA reads as TGTGCCAGCAGTTTGGGGGGAGCCCCCCAAGAGACCCAGTACTTC.

This chain connects TRBV7-9 to TRBJ2-5; 8 bases map to TRBD2. Germline CDR1 is SEHNR and CDR2 is FQNEAQ (reference sequence). This CDR3 comprises 15 residues. J lost 5 bases, V lost 0 bases, and 5 bases had no gene match. CDR3 residues: CASSLASGGHETQYF. The CDR3 coding sequence is TGTGCCAGCAGCTTAGCATCGGGAGGGCACGAGACCCAGTACTTC.

The rearrangement links TRBV10-2 to TRBJ2-7, with no clear D. Germline loops: CDR1 WSHSY, CDR2 SAAADI. This CDR3 spans 13 amino acids. Deletions cut 5 bases from V and 3 bases from J, with 11 bases between. This chain's CDR3 is CASSSEPSYEQYF. The CDR3 DNA is TGCGCCAGCAGTAGCGAACCCAGCTACGAGCAGTACTTC.

The chain employs TRBV6-4 and TRBJ1-5; TRBD1 matches 9 bases. The CDR3 contains 19 residues. Germline V lookup: CDR1 MRHNA, CDR2 SNTAGT. V lost 0 bases, J lost 0 bases, and 9 bases stayed unmatched. The CDR3 loop is CASSDSWQGQGYSNQPQHF. The CDR3 DNA sequence: TGTGCCAGCAGTGACTCATGGCAGGGACAGGGTTATAGCAATCAGCCCCAGCATTTT.

This chain joins TRBV29-1 and TRBJ2-1; TRBD2 agrees at 12 bases. V lost 4 bases to trimming and J lost 3 bases; unmatched junction nucleotides: 7. Germline V gives CDR1 SQVTM, CDR2 ANQGSEA. The CDR3 has 16 residues. CDR3 in DNA: TGCAGCGTTGGTTCCTTACTAGCGGGAGGCTACAATGAGCAGTTCTTC. This sequence encodes CSVGSLLAGGYNEQFF.

The rearrangement uses TRBV6-5 and TRBJ2-7; TRBD1 agrees at 10 bases. V shed 7 bases and J 3 bases; nucleotides not matched to a gene: 6. Germline assignment: CDR1 MNHEY and CDR2 SVGAGI. The CDR3 covers 14 residues. The chain's CDR3 is CASTRTGGVYEQYF. The CDR3 DNA reads TGTGCCAGCACCCGGACAGGGGGGGTCTACGAGCAGTACTTC.

This chain joins TRBV9 and TRBJ2-3, with D perhaps being TRBD1 or TRBD2 (6 bases each). Germline CDR1 reads SGDLS; CDR2 reads YYNGEE. Trimming cost V 2 bases and J 2 bases, with 15 bases left between them. CDR3 length equals 16 residues. The DNA for the CDR3 is TGTGCCAGCAGCGTGGGGGGCGGAGCGTACACAGATACGCAGTATTTT. Its protein is CASSVGGGAYTDTQYF.

The chain combines TRBV5-1 with TRBJ1-4, with TRBD1 identical over 10 bases. This CDR3 contains 15 residues. Germline CDR1 is SGHRS and CDR2 is YFSETQ. Unmatched junction bases numbered 4, after V lost 3 bases and J lost 5 bases. The CDR3 loop reads CASSWGTGANEKLFF. In DNA, the CDR3 is TGCGCCAGCAGCTGGGGGACAGGGGCAAATGAAAAACTGTTTTTT.